These 28 T cell receptor beta chains originate from one sample sequenced in a study of shared clonotypes between healthy human individuals. TCRdb keeps only in-frame clones here, not all; method: immunoSEQ multiplex PCR. The sample lists about 1.5 million clones, 96% seen once, with 1% to 1.5% in the top ten. The sample consisted of naive CD4+ T cells sorted from blood. Subset denoted: CD45RA+ positively selected. The receptors stem from a man aged 25-40 years in good health.

The chain links TRBV6-1 to TRBJ1-3; a weak D match, TRBD1 (5 bases). Germline values: CDR1 MNHNS, CDR2 SASEGT. The CDR3 is made up of 14 amino acids. V was cut by 8 bases and J by 3 bases, with 14 bases left in between. CDR3 bases: TGTGCCAGCGGCGTGGGGGTTGGTGGAAACACCATATATTTT. It encodes CASGVGVGGNTIYF.

The chain recombines TRBV7-2 with TRBJ2-1, with 7 bases that match TRBD1. With V trimmed by 2 bases and J by 12 bases, 7 bases remained unmatched. CDR1 is SGHTA, CDR2 FQGNSA, per germline. This CDR3 is 13 amino acids long. For the CDR3, the DNA is TGTGCCAGCAGCTTACACAGGGGATCCGGGCAGTTCTTC. Encoded protein: CASSLHRGSGQFF.

The chain employs TRBV27 and TRBJ2-1; TRBD2 matches at 10 bases. Germline V gene lookup returns CDR1 MNHEY and CDR2 SMNVEV (reference sequence). This CDR3 spans 16 amino acids. J was trimmed by 7 bases and V by 7 bases; bases with no gene match: 13. CDR3: CASKPLLAGKVNEQFF. CDR3 DNA: TGTGCCAGCAAACCCTTACTAGCGGGAAAGGTAAATGAGCAGTTCTTC.

V usage is TRBV7-2 and J usage is TRBJ2-7; D gene ambiguous. Trimming stripped 2 bases from V and 3 bases from J, with 26 bases between. Germline CDR1 SGHTA, CDR2 FQGNSA. The CDR3 runs 19 residues. The chain's CDR3 is CASSLYAPSPHGPSYEQYF. CDR3 DNA: TGTGCCAGCAGCTTATATGCCCCTTCTCCTCATGGCCCGAGCTACGAGCAGTACTTC.

This clone appeared a single time. The V call is TRBV9, the J call TRBJ2-3; D may be TRBD1 (6 bases). The CDR3 is made up of 17 amino acids. Germline values: CDR1 SGDLS, CDR2 YYNGEE. Trimming removed 4 bases from V and 0 bases from J, with 18 bases in between. The CDR3 is CASSIGRGILSTDTQYF. The CDR3 region has the DNA TGTGCCAGCAGCATTGGAAGGGGGATCTTAAGCACAGATACGCAGTATTTT.

The chain couples TRBV11-2 to TRBJ2-3; TRBD1 might be the D (5 bases). CDR3 length: 14 amino acids. Germline assignment: CDR1 SGHAT and CDR2 FQNNGV. V dropped 6 bases and J dropped 0 bases, with 10 bases sitting between them. The CDR3: CASRQTASTDTQYF. CDR3 bases: TGTGCCAGCAGGCAGACAGCTAGCACAGATACGCAGTATTTT. The full variable domain, with the rest looked up from reference TRBV11-2 and TRBJ2-3, is EAGVAQSPRYKIIEKRQSVAFWCNPISGHATLYWYQQILGQGPKLLIQFQNNGVVDDSQLPKDRFSAERLKGVDSTLKIQPAKLEDSAVYLCASRQTASTDTQYFGPGTRLTVL.

As concerns this clone: This CDR3 is also generated by other DNA sequences in the sample. This chain connects TRBV18 to TRBJ2-7; D unclear. Per germline, CDR1 KGHSH and CDR2 LQKENI. The CDR3 contains 13 residues. The V end was cut by 3 bases, the J end by 2 bases, with 8 bases between. The CDR3 DNA reads TGTGCCAGCTCACCTAGGCAGGCCTACGAGCAGTACTTC. Protein sequence: CASSPRQAYEQYF.

This chain uses TRBV9 with TRBJ2-7; TRBD1 aligns across 7 bases. J lost 2 bases, V lost 3 bases, and 11 bases had no gene match. The CDR3 consists of 16 residues. Germline V gene sequence: CDR1 SGDLS, CDR2 YYNGEE. CDR3 in amino acids: CASSAEQGIRAYEQYF. The CDR3 DNA follows: TGTGCCAGCAGCGCCGAACAGGGGATCCGCGCCTACGAGCAGTACTTC.

The chain carries TRBV9 and TRBJ2-3, with 13 nucleotides matching TRBD2. The V segment lost 0 bases and the J segment 2 bases; nucleotides outside the gene matches: 3. The CDR3 runs to 17 residues. The germline CDR1 and CDR2 sequences are SGDLS and YYNGEE. CDR3 bases: TGTGCCAGCAGCGTAGAGGGACTAGCGGGATACACAGATACGCAGTATTTT. It is translated as CASSVEGLAGYTDTQYF.

This chain joins TRBV7-2 and TRBJ2-1, with TRBD1 matching over 9 bases. Germline values: CDR1 SGHTA, CDR2 FQGNSA. Trimming cost V 4 bases and J 12 bases; bases outside gene matches: 7. This CDR3 is built from 13 residues. As DNA, the CDR3 is TGTGCCAGCAGCTCGAGACAGGGGGTGGTGCAGTTCTTC. It specifies CASSSRQGVVQFF.

This sequence joins TRBV9 and TRBJ2-7, with 10 positions matching TRBD2. V was clipped by 2 bases and J by 5 bases; unmatched bases: 4. Germline lookup yields CDR1 SGDLS and CDR2 YYNGEE. The CDR3 is 14 residues long. The CDR3 nucleotides read TGTGCCAGCAGCGTTACTAGCGGGACTGACGAGCAGTACTTC. Protein: CASSVTSGTDEQYF.

V usage is TRBV18 and J usage is TRBJ2-1; 11 positions match TRBD1. The CDR3 spans 18 residues. The V gene end was trimmed by 1 base and the J gene end by 3 bases; junction bases not matched to a gene: 8. Germline lookup yields CDR1 KGHSH and CDR2 LQKENI. Here the CDR3 DNA reads TGTGCCAGCTCACCACTCCCCTGGACAGGGGGCCTCTACAATGAGCAGTTCTTC. Its protein product is CASSPLPWTGGLYNEQFF.

The chain carries TRBV2 and TRBJ2-7; D not certain. The length of the CDR3 is 12 residues. Germline CDR1 reads SNHLY; CDR2 reads FYNNEI. V was clipped by 7 bases and J by 4 bases, with 11 bases between them. CDR3 loop: CASTQAVYEQYF. The CDR3 DNA is TGTGCCAGCACGCAGGCGGTATACGAGCAGTACTTC.

The chain links TRBV19 to TRBJ1-5; D unresolved. With 4 bases removed from V and 3 bases from J, the gap between germline ends came to 13 bases. The length of the CDR3 is 15 residues. Germline loops: CDR1 LNHDA, CDR2 SQIVND (reference sequence). The CDR3 region has the DNA TGTGCCAGTAGTAGTACCCACAGCCCCAATCAGCCCCAGCATTTT. Residues: CASSSTHSPNQPQHF.

The CDR3, as DNA: TGTGCCAGCAGTTTATTGGGGCCGCCTAAGACCTACGAGCAGTACTTC. Its protein is CASSLLGPPKTYEQYF. This sequence joins TRBV27 and TRBJ2-7, with a possible D match to TRBD1 (5 bases). The germline V gene has CDR1 MNHEY and CDR2 SMNVEV (reference sequence). The CDR3 has 16 residues. The ends were cut back, 1 base at V and 2 bases at J, with 15 bases in the middle.

The rearrangement joins TRBV28 to TRBJ1-5; 10 bases match TRBD1. The CDR3 extends over 15 amino acids. Germline loops: CDR1 MDHEN, CDR2 SYDVKM. V was clipped by 2 bases and J by 7 bases; unmatched bases: 5. CDR3 in amino acids: CASSLDRGRRQPQHF. The CDR3, as DNA: TGTGCCAGCAGTTTAGACAGGGGGCGGCGGCAGCCCCAGCATTTT.

This chain uses TRBV5-1 with TRBJ2-7, with 11 positions matching TRBD1. V shed 4 bases, J shed 2 bases, and the junction held 11 bases outside the gene matches. Germline V gene data show CDR1 as SGHRS and CDR2 as YFSETQ. This CDR3 spans 17 amino acids. The CDR3 here is CASSLTGQGARTYEQYF. CDR3 in DNA: TGCGCCAGCAGCCTAACAGGACAGGGGGCAAGGACCTACGAGCAGTACTTC.

The J gene is TRBJ1-5, the V gene TRBV6-4; 7 bases are a match to TRBD1. The trim removed 5 bases at V and 3 bases at J, leaving 7 bases unmatched. The germline CDR1 and CDR2 sequences are MRHNA and SNTAGT. This CDR3 contains 15 residues. The CDR3 sequence: CASSPGTAPNQPQHF. CDR3 sequence (DNA): TGTGCCAGCAGTCCCGGGACAGCCCCCAATCAGCCCCAGCATTTT.

On this clone: Within the sample, other DNA sequences also encode this same CDR3. The V and J genes are TRBV5-1 and TRBJ2-3, with D unclear. Germline CDR1 and CDR2: SGHRS and YFSETQ. V lost 1 base, J lost 3 bases, and 3 bases lay in between. There are 12 residues in the CDR3. For the CDR3, the DNA is TGCGCCAGCAGCTTGCTAACAGATACGCAGTATTTT. Amino acids: CASSLLTDTQYF.

V gene TRBV5-6 combines with J gene TRBJ1-1; D uncertain. The CDR3 has 15 amino acids. V gave up 4 bases and J gave up 5 bases, with 18 bases separating them. Per the germline V gene, CDR1 is SGHDT and CDR2 is YYEEEE. The CDR3 DNA sequence: TGTGCCAGCAGCCCCTTTGAGAGGAAGGCGACTGAAGCTTTCTTT. Residues: CASSPFERKATEAFF.

This rearrangement joins TRBV7-8 to TRBJ2-5; the D is unclear. The CDR3 spans 12 residues. Germline lookup yields CDR1 SGHVS and CDR2 FQNEAQ. Trimming removed 5 bases at V and 5 bases at J, with 9 bases between. This CDR3 reads CASSQSYETQYF. The CDR3 nucleotides read TGTGCCAGCAGCCAAAGCTACGAGACCCAGTACTTC. Combining the CDR3 with reference TRBV7-8 and TRBJ2-5 gives the whole variable domain GAGVSQSPRYKVAKRGQDVALRCDPISGHVSLFWYQQALGQGPEFLTYFQNEAQLDKSGLPSDRFFAERPEGSVSTLKIQRTQQEDSAVYLCASSQSYETQYFGPGTRLLVL.

The chain has TRBV7-2 and TRBJ2-6; D call uncertain. Deletions cut 5 bases from V and 4 bases from J, with 18 bases between. The CDR3 runs 17 residues. Germline V CDR1 and CDR2: SGHTA, FQGNSA. In nucleotides, the CDR3 is TGTGCCAGCAGCCCCCAGTGGCAGGCTCGGGGGGCCAACGTCCTGACTTTC. Amino acids: CASSPQWQARGANVLTF. The complete variable domain, with remaining parts taken from reference TRBV7-2 and TRBJ2-6, reads GAGVSQSPSNKVTEKGKDVELRCDPISGHTALYWYRQSLGQGLEFLIYFQGNSAPDKSGLPSDRFSAERTGGSVSTLTIQRTQQEDSAVYLCASSPQWQARGANVLTFGAGSRLTVL.

This chain connects TRBV7-7 to TRBJ2-3; D call uncertain. In germline, CDR1 is SSHAT, CDR2 FNYEAQ (reference sequence). V was trimmed by 5 bases and J by 6 bases, leaving 18 bases between them. The length of the CDR3 is 15 residues. As DNA, the CDR3 is TGTGCCAGCAGCCCCAACGGACGCGGTTCGGATACGCAGTATTTT. It is translated as CASSPNGRGSDTQYF.

This rearrangement joins TRBV5-8 to TRBJ1-1; possibly TRBD1 for D (5 bases). Per germline, CDR1 SGHTS and CDR2 YDEGEE. V was clipped by 2 bases and J by 1 base, with 9 bases between them. The CDR3 is 14 amino acids. The CDR3 spells CASSLQTANTEAFF. The DNA for the CDR3 is TGTGCCAGCAGCTTACAGACAGCGAACACTGAAGCTTTCTTT.

As DNA, the CDR3 is TGTGCCAGCAGCGTAGTCTCTAGCGGGAGGGTGCACACCGGGGAGCTGTTTTTT. Its translation: CASSVVSSGRVHTGELFF. The genes are TRBV9 and TRBJ2-2; TRBD2 matches 12 bases. The CDR3 is 18 residues long. CDR1 is SGDLS and CDR2 is YYNGEE in the germline V gene. V lost 0 bases and J lost 3; bases outside the gene matches: 6.

The chain joins TRBV30 to TRBJ2-7; 8 positions agree with TRBD1. The CDR3 is made up of 12 amino acids. Germline V gene lookup returns CDR1 GTSNPN and CDR2 SVGIG (reference sequence). The CDR3 is CALLQGAYEQYF. In DNA, the CDR3 is TGTGCTCTTCTTCAGGGGGCGTACGAGCAGTACTTC.

This clone was found a few times. The chain joins TRBV28 to TRBJ2-2; tentative D call: TRBD2 (5 bases). Trimming pared 7 bases from V and 6 bases from J, leaving 6 bases between. Germline CDR1 and CDR2: MDHEN and SYDVKM. This CDR3 contains 11 residues. This CDR3 is CASTGAGELFF. CDR3 DNA: TGTGCCAGCACCGGGGCCGGGGAGCTGTTTTTT.

This clone occurred a few times. The chain carries TRBV5-1 and TRBJ1-1, with unresolved D. V lost 1 base and J lost 2, with 9 bases in between. The CDR3 is made up of 14 amino acids. CDR1 is SGHRS, CDR2 YFSETQ, per germline. CDR3 in amino acids: CASSLYPGNTEAFF. CDR3 in DNA: TGCGCCAGCAGCTTGTATCCGGGTAACACTGAAGCTTTCTTT.